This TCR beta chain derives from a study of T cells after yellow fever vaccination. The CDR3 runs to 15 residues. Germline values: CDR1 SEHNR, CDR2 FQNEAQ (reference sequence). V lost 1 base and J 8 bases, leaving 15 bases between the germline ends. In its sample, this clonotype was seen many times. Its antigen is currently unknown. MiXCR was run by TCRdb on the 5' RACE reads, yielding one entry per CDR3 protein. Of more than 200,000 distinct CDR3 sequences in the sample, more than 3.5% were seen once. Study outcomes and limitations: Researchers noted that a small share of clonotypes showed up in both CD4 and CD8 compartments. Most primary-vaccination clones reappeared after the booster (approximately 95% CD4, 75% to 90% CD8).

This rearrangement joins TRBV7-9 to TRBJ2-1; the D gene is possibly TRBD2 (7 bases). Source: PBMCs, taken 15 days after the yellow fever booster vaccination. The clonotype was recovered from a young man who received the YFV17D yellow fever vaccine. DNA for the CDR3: TGTGCCAGCAGCTTAGGATGGCAGGGGAGGGATGAGCAGTTCTTC. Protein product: CASSLGWQGRDEQFF.